This is a list of T cell receptor beta chains from one sample in a study of cytomegalovirus exposure and HLA in healthy donors. Sequenced by immunoSEQ multiplex PCR; TCRdb stores in-frame clones only, minus some. The sample lists over 100,000 clones, about 80% occurring once. The sample taken for sequencing was PBMCs. These receptors were taken from a woman in her 50s in good health and CMV-seropositive. Each CDR3 is given with its conserved first and last residue. D genes are given only for firm matches. Rows give clone size only sometimes, using once, few, many, or a class for an expanded clone.

size: .
V: TRBV5-1
D: .
J: TRBJ2-1
DNA: TGCGCCAGCAGCCGGGGACTCTTCAATGAGCAGTTCTTC
CDR3: CASSRGLFNEQFF

size: .
V: TRBV7-2
D: .
J: TRBJ2-7
DNA: TGTGCCAGCAGCTTAGCGCTACAGCCCTACGAGCAGTACTTC
CDR3: CASSLALQPYEQYF

size: .
V: TRBV14
D: TRBD1
J: TRBJ2-5
DNA: TGTGCCAGCAGCCCACAGGACAGGGTAGGGTCGGAGACCCAGTACTTC
CDR3: CASSPQDRVGSETQYF

size: once
V: TRBV5-1
D: .
J: TRBJ1-1
DNA: TGCGCCAGCAGCCCCGACGGGTACACTGAAGCTTTCTTT
CDR3: CASSPDGYTEAFF

size: .
V: TRBV5-1
D: TRBD1
J: TRBJ2-1
DNA: TGCGCCAGCAAACCATCCCGGGACAGGGCGGATGAGCAGTTCTTC
CDR3: CASKPSRDRADEQFF

size: .
V: TRBV19
D: .
J: TRBJ1-5
DNA: TGTGCCAGTAGGGGCAGACATCAGCCCCAGCATTTT
CDR3: CASRGRHQPQHF

size: .
V: TRBV4-3
D: TRBD2
J: TRBJ2-2
DNA: TGCGCCAGCAGCCAAGATCGGTCGGCTAGCGGGAGGACAAGGAGCGGCACCGGGGAGCTGTTTTTT
CDR3: CASSQDRSASGRTRSGTGELFF

size: .
V: TRBV6-6
D: .
J: TRBJ2-7
DNA: TGTGCCAGCAGTTACTTACAGAGTGGAGGAGAAGAGCAGTACTTC
CDR3: CASSYLQSGGEEQYF

size: once
V: TRBV11-3
D: .
J: TRBJ1-1
DNA: TGTGCCAGCAGCTTAGGAGGGCACACTGAAGCTTTCTTT
CDR3: CASSLGGHTEAFF

size: .
V: TRBV7-3
D: .
J: TRBJ2-7
DNA: TGTGCCAGCATCACCCGGCTCCCACTATCCGAGCAGTACTTC
CDR3: CASITRLPLSEQYF

size: .
V: TRBV10-3
D: .
J: TRBJ1-2
DNA: TGTGCCATCAGTGAGGGGGCAGCTAACTATGGCTACACCTTC
CDR3: CAISEGAANYGYTF

size: .
V: TRBV7-9
D: TRBD2
J: TRBJ2-7
DNA: TGTGCCAGCAGCTTAAGGCTAGCGGGGGAATGGGAGCAGTACTTC
CDR3: CASSLRLAGEWEQYF

size: .
V: TRBV7-9
D: TRBD1
J: TRBJ2-1
DNA: TGTGCCAGCAGCTTTAGGACAGGGTACAATGAGCAGTTCTTC
CDR3: CASSFRTGYNEQFF

size: .
V: TRBV2
D: TRBD2
J: TRBJ2-4
DNA: TGTGCCAGCACCCTCCCGACGGGGGGGCCGGGTGGGATTCAGTACTTC
CDR3: CASTLPTGGPGGIQYF

size: .
V: TRBV9
D: TRBD2
J: TRBJ2-3
DNA: TGTGCCAGCAGCGTTGGGGGGGTGTACACAGATACGCAGTATTTT
CDR3: CASSVGGVYTDTQYF

size: .
V: TRBV19
D: TRBD1
J: TRBJ2-5
DNA: TGTGCCAGTAGTAGCGACAGGGGCGAAGAGACCCAGTACTTC
CDR3: CASSSDRGEETQYF

size: .
V: TRBV5-6
D: .
J: TRBJ2-1
DNA: TGTGCCAGCAGCTCCGCGGGCGGGAACCCCTACAATGAGCAGTTCTTC
CDR3: CASSSAGGNPYNEQFF

size: .
V: TRBV6-1
D: .
J: TRBJ1-5
DNA: TGTGCCAGCAGCCCTCAGGGACTTAGCAATCAGCCCCAGCATTTT
CDR3: CASSPQGLSNQPQHF

size: once
V: TRBV4-1
D: .
J: TRBJ2-2
DNA: TGCGCCAGCAGCCAAGATGCGGGGACGAACACCGGGGAGCTGTTTTTT
CDR3: CASSQDAGTNTGELFF

size: .
V: TRBV7-9
D: TRBD2
J: TRBJ2-7
DNA: TGTGCCAGCAGCTTAACTAGCGGGGGCGAGCAGTACTTC
CDR3: CASSLTSGGEQYF

size: .
V: TRBV7-6
D: TRBD2
J: TRBJ2-1
DNA: TGTGCCAGCAGTCGCCTAGCGGGGGGGCACAATGAGCAGTTCTTC
CDR3: CASSRLAGGHNEQFF

size: few
V: TRBV4-3
D: .
J: TRBJ2-2
DNA: TGCGCCAGCAGCCAAGACTTCAGCGGAGTGGGCGGGGAGCTGTTTTTT
CDR3: CASSQDFSGVGGELFF

size: .
V: TRBV5-1
D: TRBD1
J: TRBJ2-4
DNA: TGCGCCAGCAGCTTGGAGGGACAGGGGGGGAGCAAAAACAGTCAGTACTTC
CDR3: CASSLEGQGGSKNSQYF

size: few
V: TRBV7-2
D: TRBD2
J: TRBJ2-3
DNA: TGTGCCAGCAGCCCGCTCGGACTAGCGGGCACAGATACGCAGTATTTT
CDR3: CASSPLGLAGTDTQYF

size: .
V: TRBV14
D: TRBD2
J: TRBJ2-2
DNA: TGTGCCAGCAGCCGCACAAGAGGACTAGCGGGGGGGCCCAACACCGGGGAGCTGTTTTTT
CDR3: CASSRTRGLAGGPNTGELFF